The sequence of this T cell receptor beta chain was determined in a study of siplizumab effects on memory and regulatory T cells. The V end was cut by 6 bases, the J end by 2 bases, with 3 bases between. The CDR3 runs 11 residues. Germline-derived CDR1 and CDR2 are LNHDA and SQIVND (reference sequence). The repertoire was sequenced with immunoSEQ multiplex PCR; TCRdb's copy has only in-frame clones and lacks some. The data hold some 110,000 clones, with about 92% observed a single time. This clone has just a few counts. Sequencing was carried out using CD4+ T cells sorted from blood. J is TRBJ2-3 and V is TRBV19; unclear D gene. This clonotype was sampled from a human donor in good health. In DNA form, the CDR3 reads TGTGCCAGTAGCCTCACAGATACGCAGTATTTT. Translated, it gives CASSLTDTQYF.